The next 13 T cell receptor beta chains were all read from a single sample in a study of OX40 agonist ivuxolimab in advanced cancers. Method: immunoSEQ multiplex PCR; TCRdb's copy keeps in-frame clones and lacks some. The repertoire holds tens of thousands of clones, 70% to 90% seen once, with 5.2% in the top ten. The specimen comprised CD4+ or CD8+ T cells sorted from blood, sampled in a trial of the OX40 agonist ivuxolimab. The receptors shown here come from an adult with an advanced solid tumor such as melanoma, head and neck, liver or kidney cancer.

The chain links TRBV6-5 to TRBJ2-2; 8 bases are shared with TRBD1. V gave up 6 bases and J gave up 3 bases; unmatched junction bases: 3. The CDR3 covers 14 residues. Germline CDR1 reads MNHEY; CDR2 reads SVGAGI. The CDR3 here is CASSGQGHTGELFF. DNA for the CDR3: TGTGCCAGCAGCGGACAGGGCCACACCGGGGAGCTGTTTTTT.

As DNA, the CDR3 is TGTGCCAGCAGTGAGACTAGCGGGAGGCTCGGAGGGAATGAGCAGTTCTTC. Translation gives CASSETSGRLGGNEQFF. The rearrangement links TRBV6-1 to TRBJ2-1; 13 bases map to TRBD2. The CDR3 contains 17 residues. Germline trimming cut 3 bases from V and 7 bases from J; bases unmatched to any gene: 9. The germline CDR1 and CDR2 sequences are MNHNS and SASEGT.

This clone was observed once. The rearrangement links TRBV21-1 to TRBJ1-5; the DNA was not used to check the table's D call, TRBD1. TRBV21-1 is termed a pseudogene. The CDR3 has 15 amino acids. The DNA for the CDR3 is TGTGCCAGCAGTCTTACCGGGACAGGGAATCAGCCCCAGCATTTT. Its protein product is CASSLTGTGNQPQHF.

This sequence joins TRBV4-3 and TRBJ1-1; D possibly corresponds to TRBD1 (5 bases). The CDR3 has 14 amino acids. Per germline, CDR1 LGHNA and CDR2 YSLEER. The V and J ends lost 1 base and 5 bases respectively, with 11 bases between them. The CDR3 is CASSQGQGKTEAFF. The CDR3, as DNA: TGCGCCAGCAGCCAAGGGCAGGGTAAAACTGAAGCTTTCTTT.

This chain links TRBV18 with TRBJ2-3; no clear D. The CDR3 runs 11 residues. Germline-derived CDR1 and CDR2 are KGHSH and LQKENI. The V end lost 3 bases, the J end lost 6 bases, and 4 bases lay between the germline ends. The CDR3 sequence is CASSPKDTQYF. The CDR3 DNA follows: TGTGCCAGCTCACCGAAGGATACGCAGTATTTT.

This chain connects TRBV5-8 to TRBJ2-5; 7 nucleotides match TRBD1. This CDR3 comprises 14 residues. Trimming removed 5 bases from V and 5 bases from J; junction bases left unmatched: 9. Germline CDR1 SGHTS, CDR2 YDEGEE. As DNA, the CDR3 is TGTGCCAGCAGGAACAGGGGATTTCGGGAGACCCAGTACTTC. It translates to CASRNRGFRETQYF.

The chain uses TRBV27 and TRBJ1-3, with a tentative D call TRBD1 (5 bases). V was pared by 6 bases and J by 2 bases, with 8 bases between. The CDR3 runs to 13 residues. Per the germline V gene, CDR1 is MNHEY and CDR2 is SMNVEV (reference sequence). CDR3 nucleotide sequence: TGTGCCAGCAGACCACAGGCTGGAAACACCATATATTTT. It translates to CASRPQAGNTIYF.

The chain uses TRBV10-3 and TRBJ2-5, with D perhaps assigned TRBD1 or TRBD2 (5 bases each). V shed 2 bases and J shed 5 bases, with 9 bases lying between them. Germline CDR1 and CDR2: ENHRY and SYGVKD. The CDR3 is 13 residues long. The CDR3 loop is CAISERWGETQYF. CDR3 sequence (DNA): TGTGCCATCAGTGAGCGGTGGGGGGAGACCCAGTACTTC.

V and J are TRBV20-1 and TRBJ1-1; D is ambiguous. V gave up 0 bases and J gave up 13 bases, with 12 bases separating them. CDR1 is DFQATT and CDR2 is SNEGSKA in the germline V gene (reference sequence). The CDR3 totals 11 residues. The CDR3, as DNA: TGCAGTGCTAGAGATCTGAGTAAGGATTTCTTT. Translation gives CSARDLSKDFF.

V and J are TRBV5-8 and TRBJ1-3; D remains unclear. From germline, CDR1 is SGHTS and CDR2 YDEGEE. The CDR3 length is 16 residues. V was trimmed by 0 bases and J by 4 bases, leaving 14 bases between them. The CDR3 here is CASSLGQVVTGNTIYF. In DNA form, the CDR3 reads TGTGCCAGCAGCTTGGGACAAGTTGTCACCGGAAACACCATATATTTT. The full variable domain, in which reference TRBV5-8 and TRBJ1-3 provide the parts outside the CDR3, is EAGVTQSPTHLIKTRGQQATLRCSPISGHTSVYWYQQALGLGLQFLLWYDEGEERNRGNFPPRFSGRQFPNYSSELNVNALELEDSALYLCASSLGQVVTGNTIYFGEGSWLTVV.

V and J are TRBV19 and TRBJ1-5, with 9 positions matching TRBD1. The ends lost 5 bases at V and 10 bases at J; junction bases unmatched: 9. The CDR3 contains 14 residues. The germline CDR1 and CDR2 sequences are LNHDA and SQIVND (reference sequence). This chain's CDR3 is CASSQGQGGGPQHF. Written as DNA, the CDR3 is TGTGCCAGTAGTCAGGGACAGGGAGGGGGACCCCAGCATTTT.

The gene calls are TRBV9 and TRBJ1-1, with 8 bases identical to TRBD1. The CDR3 is 16 amino acids. The junction had 12 bases not matched to a gene; V was cut back by 4 bases and J by 4 bases. The germline V gene encodes CDR1 SGDLS and CDR2 YYNGEE. The CDR3 is CASSPGQGRVSTEAFF. The CDR3 nucleotides are TGTGCCAGCAGCCCAGGACAGGGTAGAGTTAGCACTGAAGCTTTCTTT.

CDR3 DNA sequence: TGTGCCAGCAGTCCCCGACAGGGGGCAGATACGCAGTATTTT. As protein: CASSPRQGADTQYF. The chain links TRBV2 to TRBJ2-3; 9 bases are a match to TRBD1. The V and J ends lost 5 bases and 4 bases, in that order; junction bases with no gene match: 4. From germline, CDR1 is SNHLY and CDR2 FYNNEI. This CDR3 spans 14 amino acids.